A single sample is the source of the 24 T cell receptor beta chains below, sequenced in a study of cytomegalovirus exposure and HLA in healthy donors. The PCR had 60 Vbeta and 13 Jbeta primers. The method was immunoSEQ multiplex PCR; TCRdb's version includes in-frame clones alone and lacks a portion of them. In all, the sample yields tens of thousands of clones. The specimen was PBMCs. These receptors were taken from a male donor in good health and CMV-seropositive.

This chain uses TRBV28 with TRBJ2-7; possible D gene TRBD2, 5 bases. This CDR3 is 14 amino acids long. V lost 5 bases and J 0 bases, leaving 11 bases between the germline ends. Germline V lookup: CDR1 MDHEN, CDR2 SYDVKM. The CDR3 DNA is TGTGCCAGCAGTAGCGAGGGCGCCTCCTACGAGCAGTACTTC. It yields the protein CASSSEGASYEQYF.

This chain links TRBV25-1 with TRBJ2-4; D unclear. This CDR3 comprises 14 residues. Germline CDR1 is MGHDK and CDR2 is SYGVNS. Trimming removed 1 base from V and 6 bases from J, with 10 bases in between. CDR3 loop: CASSESNFVNIQYF. CDR3 DNA sequence: TGTGCCAGCAGTGAATCCAACTTTGTAAACATTCAGTACTTC.

This sequence joins TRBV5-4 and TRBJ1-5; maybe TRBD1 (6 bases). V lost 0 bases and J 7 bases, leaving 8 bases between the germline ends. The CDR3 is 13 amino acids. The germline V gene has CDR1 SGHNT and CDR2 YYREEE (reference sequence). As DNA, the CDR3 is TGTGCCAGCAGCTTGGACAGGGAACAGCCCCAGCATTTT. Protein product: CASSLDREQPQHF.

This chain joins TRBV6-5 and TRBJ2-7, with D possibly matching TRBD1 (5 bases). V lost 2 bases, J lost 4 bases, and 12 bases lay in between. CDR1 and CDR2 from the germline V gene are MNHEY and SVGAGI. The CDR3 covers 14 residues. This CDR3 reads CASSYRGPLYEQYF. In DNA form, the CDR3 reads TGTGCCAGCAGTTACAGGGGCCCCCTTTACGAGCAGTACTTC.

V and J are TRBV28 and TRBJ1-2, with unresolved D. Trimming pared 5 bases from V and 3 bases from J, leaving 10 bases between. Germline-derived CDR1 and CDR2 are MDHEN and SYDVKM. The length of the CDR3 is 13 residues. CDR3: CASSPRVDYGYTF. The CDR3 nucleotides read TGTGCCAGCAGTCCGAGGGTGGACTATGGCTACACCTTC.

The V and J genes are TRBV4-3 and TRBJ2-1; TRBD2 aligns across 10 bases. V shed 0 bases and J 2 bases; nucleotides not matched to a gene: 4. CDR3 length: 17 residues. Germline V gives CDR1 LGHNA, CDR2 YSLEER. This CDR3 is CASSQDETSGTYNEQFF. CDR3 DNA: TGCGCCAGCAGCCAAGATGAAACTAGCGGGACCTACAATGAGCAGTTCTTC.

The rearrangement uses TRBV4-1 and TRBJ2-7; D may be TRBD1 (5 bases). The germline V gene has CDR1 MGHRA and CDR2 YSYEKL. This CDR3 has 15 residues. Trimming removed 1 base from V and 6 bases from J, with 16 bases in between. CDR3 residues: CASSQVGQGTLEQYF. DNA of the CDR3: TGCGCCAGCAGCCAAGTCGGGCAGGGTACCCTCGAGCAGTACTTC.

V and J are TRBV18 and TRBJ1-1; perhaps TRBD1 as D (5 bases). V was pared by 2 bases and J by 3 bases, with 19 bases between. Germline V lookup: CDR1 KGHSH, CDR2 LQKENI. The CDR3 is made up of 17 amino acids. The CDR3 spells CASSPDSEILVDTEAFF. The DNA of the CDR3 is TGTGCCAGCTCACCAGACAGTGAAATACTCGTGGACACTGAAGCTTTCTTT.

The chain is built from TRBV30 and TRBJ1-2, with D hard to call. This CDR3 is 13 amino acids long. The V gene's germline CDR1 is GTSNPN and CDR2 SVGIG (reference sequence). Deletions cut 2 bases from V and 3 bases from J, with 10 bases between. The CDR3 here is CAWSKREDYGYTF. The CDR3, as DNA: TGTGCCTGGAGTAAAAGGGAGGACTATGGCTACACCTTC.

The chain links TRBV19 to TRBJ1-2, with TRBD1 matching over 8 bases. The CDR3 runs 15 residues. Trimming cost V 6 bases and J 5 bases; bases outside gene matches: 11. The germline CDR1 and CDR2 sequences are LNHDA and SQIVND (reference sequence). The CDR3 coding sequence is TGTGCCAGTAGAAACCGGACAGGGCGGGGGTATGGCTACACCTTC. Translated: CASRNRTGRGYGYTF.

The chain couples TRBV25-1 to TRBJ1-2; weak D call: TRBD1 (5 bases). This CDR3 is built from 15 residues. The V gene's germline CDR1 is MGHDK and CDR2 SYGVNS. Trimming left V 4 bases short and J 6 bases short, with 18 bases between. The CDR3 spells CASSGPSSPGDGYTF. In nucleotides, the CDR3 is TGTGCCAGCAGTGGCCCCTCTAGCCCGGGGGATGGCTACACCTTC.

The chain links TRBV2 to TRBJ1-1; 7 nucleotides align to TRBD1. The V segment lost 5 bases and the J segment 1 base; nucleotides outside the gene matches: 1. The CDR3 is 13 residues long. Per germline, CDR1 SNHLY and CDR2 FYNNEI. The CDR3 is CASSWDRNTEAFF. The CDR3 bases are TGTGCCAGCAGTTGGGACAGGAACACTGAAGCTTTCTTT.

This chain uses TRBV2 with TRBJ2-6; D is unclear. The germline gives CDR1 SNHLY, CDR2 FYNNEI. CDR3 size: 15 residues. V shed 2 bases and J shed 0 bases, with 5 bases lying between them. DNA for the CDR3: TGTGCCAGCAGTGAAAGAGCCTCTGGGGCCAACGTCCTGACTTTC. It translates to CASSERASGANVLTF.

The rearrangement links TRBV18 to TRBJ1-2; D unresolved. V lost 1 base and J 0 bases, leaving 6 bases between the germline ends. The V gene's germline CDR1 is KGHSH and CDR2 LQKENI. The CDR3 is 14 residues long. CDR3 DNA: TGTGCCAGCTCACCACAGAGTACTAACTATGGCTACACCTTC. Translated: CASSPQSTNYGYTF.

V and J are TRBV28 and TRBJ1-6, with unresolved D. Trimming removed 6 bases at V and 9 bases at J, with 12 bases between. The CDR3 is 13 amino acids. In germline, CDR1 is MDHEN, CDR2 SYDVKM. The CDR3 region is CASRTVIGSPLHF. The CDR3 DNA sequence: TGTGCCAGCAGAACAGTCATAGGTTCACCCCTCCACTTT.

The gene calls are TRBV28 and TRBJ2-7; tentative D call: TRBD2 (6 bases). Per germline, CDR1 MDHEN and CDR2 SYDVKM. The V and J ends lost 7 bases and 4 bases respectively, with 14 bases between them. There are 13 residues in the CDR3. The CDR3, as DNA: TGTGCCAGCACCCAGCCGGGGGATTACGAGCAGTACTTC. It encodes CASTQPGDYEQYF.

The J gene is TRBJ2-2, the V gene TRBV27; D is uncertain. V was pared by 10 bases and J by 2 bases, with 17 bases between. The V gene's germline CDR1 is MNHEY and CDR2 SMNVEV (reference sequence). The CDR3 contains 15 residues. The CDR3 here is CATPDLESNTGELFF. The CDR3, as DNA: TGTGCCACCCCGGATTTGGAGTCCAACACCGGGGAGCTGTTTTTT.

The chain is built from TRBV28 and TRBJ2-7, with TRBD1 matching 8 bases. The CDR3 sequence is 15 residues long. Germline CDR1 is MDHEN and CDR2 is SYDVKM. Losses at the gene ends were 8 bases for V and 0 bases for J; bases not matched to a gene: 9. This CDR3 reads CASLMGQASSYEQYF. CDR3 DNA sequence: TGTGCCAGCTTGATGGGACAGGCGAGCTCCTACGAGCAGTACTTC.

This chain uses TRBV5-1 with TRBJ1-4; no reliable D call. The germline V gene encodes CDR1 SGHRS and CDR2 YFSETQ. V was shortened by 4 bases and J by 1 base, with 8 bases between the two germline ends. CDR3 length equals 14 residues. The CDR3 nucleotides are TGCGCCAGCAGCCCGGGAGGAACTAATGAAAAACTGTTTTTT. It yields the protein CASSPGGTNEKLFF. Filled out from reference TRBV5-1 and TRBJ1-4, the complete variable domain reads KAGVTQTPRYLIKTRGQQVTLSCSPISGHRSVSWYQQTPGQGLQFLFEYFSETQRNKGNFPGRFSGRQFSNSRSEMNVSTLELGDSALYLCASSPGGTNEKLFFGSGTQLSVL.

The rearrangement joins TRBV9 to TRBJ1-4, with 9 bases fitting TRBD1. The germline V gene encodes CDR1 SGDLS and CDR2 YYNGEE. The CDR3 contains 14 residues. V lost 3 bases, J lost 8 bases, and 5 bases stayed unmatched. The CDR3 loop reads CASSAGQGDEKLFF. CDR3 bases: TGTGCCAGCAGCGCGGGACAGGGAGACGAAAAACTGTTTTTT.

V is TRBV7-9 and J is TRBJ1-2; D unresolved. V lost 1 base and J 4 bases, leaving 10 bases between the germline ends. CDR1 is SEHNR, CDR2 FQNEAQ, per germline (reference sequence). There are 14 residues in the CDR3. Written as DNA, the CDR3 is TGTGCCAGCAGCTTAGTGTCCCACAGCTATGGCTACACCTTC. Translation gives CASSLVSHSYGYTF.

The chain links TRBV5-4 to TRBJ2-3, with TRBD1 matching over 7 bases. CDR3 size: 15 residues. The ends lost 5 bases at V and 6 bases at J; junction bases unmatched: 12. Germline values: CDR1 SGHNT, CDR2 YYREEE (reference sequence). CDR3 protein: CASRGGRGDEDTQYF. In nucleotides, the CDR3 is TGTGCCAGCAGAGGGGGCCGAGGGGATGAGGATACGCAGTATTTT.

The rearrangement joins TRBV5-3 to TRBJ2-3; 13 positions agree with TRBD2. TRBV5-3 is an ORF for which the function is uncertain. The CDR3 totals 17 residues. The V and J ends lost 3 bases and 0 bases, in that order; junction bases with no gene match: 4. The CDR3 DNA reads TGTGCCAGAAGCTACGGACTAGCGGGAGACAGCACAGATACGCAGTATTTT. As protein: CARSYGLAGDSTDTQYF.

The chain has TRBV27 and TRBJ2-7; 12 nucleotides align to TRBD2. The CDR3 runs to 17 residues. V shed 2 bases and J 2 bases; nucleotides not matched to a gene: 7. Germline loops: CDR1 MNHEY, CDR2 SMNVEV (reference sequence). Written as DNA, the CDR3 is TGTGCCAGCAGTTTACTTACGACTAGCGGGAGCCCCTACGAGCAGTACTTC. As protein: CASSLLTTSGSPYEQYF.